The sequence of this T cell receptor (gamma chain) was determined in a study of gamma-delta T cells after stem cell transplantation. This CDR3 comprises 15 residues. Germline CDR1 reads GITISATS; CDR2 reads ISYDGTV (reference sequence). TCRdb re-called the RT-PCR reads with CATT. The sample holds 400 or so gamma-chain clones; about 2.7% are singletons and the top ten take roughly 51%. As for this clone: TCRdb's entry gives the protein of a much larger clone, which mismatches this DNA's translation at residue 2, likely from a read error; the protein reported here is translated from the DNA.

Material: gamma-delta T cells. The TCR comes from a human donor. It is not recorded whose cells these are; they may come from a transplant donor. The chain couples TRGV9 to TRGJ1 or TRGJ2. The CDR3 DNA reads as TGTACCTTGTGGGAGACAATAAAGAATTATTATAAGAAACTCTTT. It codes for CTLWETIKNYYKKLF.